This T cell receptor (beta chain) was captured by sequencing in a study of T cell repertoires in cytomegalovirus infection (dated by TCRdb to about 2019). Regarding the complete study: Alongside well-studied HLA-B-restricted epitopes, the peptide stimulations were aimed at recently identified HLA-C-restricted CMV epitopes, whose presentation resists viral immunomodulation. Donor HLA type was relevant to the analysis, as public TCR beta signatures indicated carriage of CMV infection together with the matching HLA type. Paper-wide results and their limitations: The ex vivo response was dominated by HLA-C-restricted CMV-specific TCR beta clonotypes, and the single most frequent clonotype in two of eight donors was supplied by these HLA-C-restricted clonotypes. In both this cohort and an independent roughly 330-donor cohort, the cumulative frequency of public TCR beta family members distinguished carriers of CMV infection plus the relevant HLA type.

Sequenced on an Illumina HiSeq 1500. TCRdb trimmed the raw reads at Q25, called clones with MiXCR and kept productive beta chains. Each CDR3 protein appears once, grouped with its most common genes and DNA. Counted in this sample were under 40,000 distinct CDR3 sequences; just over 50% of them appeared once. The ten largest clones take up more than 80% of the sample. The sample's treatment or condition, from its label and the paper: in vitro stimulation with specific CMV peptide epitopes to enrich CMV-specific T cells. This clonotype came up a few times. Its antigen remains undetermined. No much larger clone is present one base from it, and per-base qualities are unavailable. Trimming removed 5 bases from V and 3 bases from J, leaving 27 bases between the germline ends. Taken from the germline V gene, the CDR1 and CDR2 loops are KGHDR and SFDVKD. Taken from cysteine to phenylalanine, the CDR3 has 20 residues. Solely the CDR3 DNA is kept, with 60 bases framed from the first base.

This sequence was found in a human donor in good health (CMV status not recorded). Some clones in this sample may be carry-over from other donors' samples. The V and J segments used are TRBV24-1 and TRBJ2-2; the D gene is perhaps TRBD2, from 6 matching bases. Source: CD8+ T cells from cultured PBMCs, taken from culture after CMV antigen stimulation. The sequenced DNA: TGTGCCACCAGTGGTATAGCCCCCGGAGGCGGGACTGGGGACACCGGGGAGCTGTTTTTT. It codes for CATSGIAPGGGTGDTGELFF.